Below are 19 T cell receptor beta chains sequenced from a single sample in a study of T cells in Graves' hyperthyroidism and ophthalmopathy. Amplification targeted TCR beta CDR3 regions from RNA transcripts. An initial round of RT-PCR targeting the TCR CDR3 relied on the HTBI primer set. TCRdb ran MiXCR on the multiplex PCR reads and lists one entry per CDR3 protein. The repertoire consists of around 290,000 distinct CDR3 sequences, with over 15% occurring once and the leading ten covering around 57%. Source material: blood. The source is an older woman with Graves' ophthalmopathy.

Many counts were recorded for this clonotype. The CDR3 region has the DNA TGTGCCAGCATCAGGGGGACTGCCCAAGAAAACATTCAGTACTTC. Residues: CASIRGTAQENIQYF. The chain couples TRBV6-2 or TRBV6-3 to TRBJ2-4; D possibly corresponds to TRBD1 (7 bases). The germline V gene encodes CDR1 MNHEY and CDR2 SVGEGT. V lost 7 bases to trimming and J lost 5 bases, with 18 bases between them. The CDR3 is 15 amino acids.

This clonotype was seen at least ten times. The CDR3 coding sequence is TGTGCCAGCTCACCAGGCGCAGACTCTGGAAACACCATATATTTT. Its translation: CASSPGADSGNTIYF. The chain couples TRBV18 to TRBJ1-3; D is uncertain. Trimming pared 2 bases from V and 0 bases from J, leaving 8 bases between. The CDR3 covers 15 residues. Germline V gives CDR1 KGHSH, CDR2 LQKENI.

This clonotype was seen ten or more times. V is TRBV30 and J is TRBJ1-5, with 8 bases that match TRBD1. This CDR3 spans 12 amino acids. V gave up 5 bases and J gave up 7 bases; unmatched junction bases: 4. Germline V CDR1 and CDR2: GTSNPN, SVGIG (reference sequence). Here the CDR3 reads CAWGQGGQPQHF. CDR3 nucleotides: TGTGCCTGGGGACAGGGTGGGCAGCCCCAGCATTTT.

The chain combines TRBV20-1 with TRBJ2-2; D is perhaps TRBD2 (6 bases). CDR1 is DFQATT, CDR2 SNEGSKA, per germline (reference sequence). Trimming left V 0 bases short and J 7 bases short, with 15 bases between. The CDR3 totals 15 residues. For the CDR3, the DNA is TGCAGTGCTAGAGATCGGGGGAGGACGGACGGGGAGCTGTTTTTT. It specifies CSARDRGRTDGELFF.

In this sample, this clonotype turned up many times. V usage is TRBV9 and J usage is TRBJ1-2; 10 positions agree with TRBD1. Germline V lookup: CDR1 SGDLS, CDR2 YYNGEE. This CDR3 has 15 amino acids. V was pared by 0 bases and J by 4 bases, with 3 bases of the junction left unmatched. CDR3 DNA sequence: TGTGCCAGCAGCGTAGGAGGACAGGGGGGCTATGGCTACACCTTC. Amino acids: CASSVGGQGGYGYTF.

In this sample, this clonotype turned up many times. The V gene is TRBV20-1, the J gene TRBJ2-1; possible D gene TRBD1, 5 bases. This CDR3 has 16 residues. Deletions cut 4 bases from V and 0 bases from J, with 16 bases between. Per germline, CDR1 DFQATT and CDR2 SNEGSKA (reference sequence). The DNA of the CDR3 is TGCAGTGCTATCAGGCGGCAGGGAAGCTCCTACAATGAGCAGTTCTTC. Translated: CSAIRRQGSSYNEQFF.

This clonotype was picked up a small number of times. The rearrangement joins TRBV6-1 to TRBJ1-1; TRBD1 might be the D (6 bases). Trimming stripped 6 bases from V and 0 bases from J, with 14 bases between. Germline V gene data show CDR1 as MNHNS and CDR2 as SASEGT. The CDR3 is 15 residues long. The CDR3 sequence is CASRIEGQLNTEAFF. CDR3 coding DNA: TGTGCCAGCAGGATCGAGGGACAATTGAACACTGAAGCTTTCTTT.

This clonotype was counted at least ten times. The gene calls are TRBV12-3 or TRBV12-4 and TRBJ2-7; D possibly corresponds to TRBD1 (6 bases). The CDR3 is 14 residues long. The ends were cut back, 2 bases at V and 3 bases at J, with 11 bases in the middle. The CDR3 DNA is TGTGCCAGCAGTTTACAAGGGGGTCTCTACGAGCAGTACTTC. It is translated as CASSLQGGLYEQYF.

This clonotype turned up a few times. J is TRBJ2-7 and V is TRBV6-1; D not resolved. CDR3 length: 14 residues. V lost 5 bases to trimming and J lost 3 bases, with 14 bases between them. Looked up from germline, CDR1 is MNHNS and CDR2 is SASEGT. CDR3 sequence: CASSSGIPNYEQYF. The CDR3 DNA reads TGTGCCAGCAGTTCTGGCATTCCCAACTACGAGCAGTACTTC.

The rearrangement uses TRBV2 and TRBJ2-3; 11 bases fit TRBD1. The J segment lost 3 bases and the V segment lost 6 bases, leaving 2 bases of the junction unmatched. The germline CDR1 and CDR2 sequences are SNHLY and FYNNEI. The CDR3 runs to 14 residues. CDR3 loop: CASRDRGQTDTQYF. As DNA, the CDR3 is TGTGCCAGCAGGGACAGGGGGCAAACAGATACGCAGTATTTT.

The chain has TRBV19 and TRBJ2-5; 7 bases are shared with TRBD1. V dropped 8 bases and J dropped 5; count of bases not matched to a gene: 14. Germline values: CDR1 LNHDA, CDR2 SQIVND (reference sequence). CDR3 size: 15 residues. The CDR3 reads CASVDRQGLAETQYF. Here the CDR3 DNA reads TGTGCCAGTGTCGATCGACAGGGTCTGGCGGAGACCCAGTACTTC.

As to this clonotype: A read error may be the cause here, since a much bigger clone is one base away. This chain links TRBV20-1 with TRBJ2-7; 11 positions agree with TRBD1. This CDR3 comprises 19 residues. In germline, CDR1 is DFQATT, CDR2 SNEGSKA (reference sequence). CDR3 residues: CSARDGGQGASGGVYGQYF. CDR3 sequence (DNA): TGCAGTGCTAGAGATGGAGGACAGGGGGCGTCGGGAGGAGTGTACGGGCAGTACTTC.

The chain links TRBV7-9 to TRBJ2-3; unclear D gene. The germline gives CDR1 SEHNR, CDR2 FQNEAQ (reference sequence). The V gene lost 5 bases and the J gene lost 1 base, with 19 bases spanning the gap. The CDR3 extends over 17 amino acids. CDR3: CASSDTRGGQGTDTQYF. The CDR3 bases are TGTGCCAGCAGCGACACCAGAGGCGGCCAAGGCACAGATACGCAGTATTTT.

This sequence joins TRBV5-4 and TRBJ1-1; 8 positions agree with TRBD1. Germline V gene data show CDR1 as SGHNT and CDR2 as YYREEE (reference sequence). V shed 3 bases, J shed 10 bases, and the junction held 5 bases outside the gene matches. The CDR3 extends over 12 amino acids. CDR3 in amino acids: CASSSGGGRAFF. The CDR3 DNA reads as TGTGCCAGCAGCTCAGGGGGCGGAAGAGCTTTCTTT.

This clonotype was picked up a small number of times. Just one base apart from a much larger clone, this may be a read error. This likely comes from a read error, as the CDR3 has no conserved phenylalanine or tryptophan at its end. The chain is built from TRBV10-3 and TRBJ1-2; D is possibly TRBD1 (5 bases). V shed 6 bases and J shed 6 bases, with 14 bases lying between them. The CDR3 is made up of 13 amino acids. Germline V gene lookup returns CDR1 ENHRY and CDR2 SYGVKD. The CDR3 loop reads CAIRSGTKDGYTL. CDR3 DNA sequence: TGTGCCATCAGGTCCGGGACGAAGGATGGCTACACCCTC.

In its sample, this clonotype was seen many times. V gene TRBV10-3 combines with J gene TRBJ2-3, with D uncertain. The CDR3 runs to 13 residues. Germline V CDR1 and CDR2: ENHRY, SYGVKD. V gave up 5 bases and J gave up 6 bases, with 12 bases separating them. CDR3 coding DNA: TGTGCCATCAGTCCGACTCCCTCGGATACGCAGTATTTT. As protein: CAISPTPSDTQYF.

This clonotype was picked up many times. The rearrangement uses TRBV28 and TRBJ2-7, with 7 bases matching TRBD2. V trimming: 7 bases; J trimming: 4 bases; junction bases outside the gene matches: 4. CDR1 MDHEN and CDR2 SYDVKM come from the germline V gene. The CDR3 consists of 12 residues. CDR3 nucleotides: TGTGCCAGCACAGGGAGGGTGTACGAGCAGTACTTC. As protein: CASTGRVYEQYF.

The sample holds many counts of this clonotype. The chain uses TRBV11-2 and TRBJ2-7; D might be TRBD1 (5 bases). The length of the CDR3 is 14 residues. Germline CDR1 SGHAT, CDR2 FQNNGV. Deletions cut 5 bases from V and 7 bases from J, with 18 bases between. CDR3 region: CASSSIPRGAEQYF. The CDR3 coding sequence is TGTGCCAGCAGCAGCATCCCGCGTGGGGCTGAGCAGTACTTC.

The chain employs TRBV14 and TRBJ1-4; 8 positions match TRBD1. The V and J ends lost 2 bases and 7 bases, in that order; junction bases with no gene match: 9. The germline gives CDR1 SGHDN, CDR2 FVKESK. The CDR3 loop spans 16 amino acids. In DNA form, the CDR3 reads TGTGCCAGCAGCCAAAGCGACAGGGGACGAGGTGAAAAACTGTTTTTT. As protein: CASSQSDRGRGEKLFF.